A single sample gave rise to the 10 T cell receptor beta chains below, sequenced in a study of cytomegalovirus exposure and HLA in healthy donors. With 60 Vbeta and 13 Jbeta primers, the PCR was carried out. Only in-frame clones appear in the TCRdb table, and some are missing; sequencing was by immunoSEQ multiplex PCR. Of some 90,000 clones listed, around 80% are singletons. Source material: PBMCs. The receptors originated from a man aged 45-65 years in good health and CMV-seropositive.

This rearrangement joins TRBV27 to TRBJ2-7, with TRBD1 matching 7 bases. CDR3 length equals 12 residues. J gave up 4 bases and V 6 bases, and 3 bases lay outside the gene matches. Germline V gives CDR1 MNHEY, CDR2 SMNVEV (reference sequence). The CDR3 bases are TGTGCCAGCAGCCGACAGGGTTACGAGCAGTACTTC. Its protein product is CASSRQGYEQYF.

The CDR3, as DNA: TGTGCCAGCAGCTTAGATCTAACGGGAAGGACTGAAGCTTTCTTT. Translation gives CASSLDLTGRTEAFF. V usage is TRBV7-3 and J usage is TRBJ1-1; no reliable D call. The ends were cut back, 2 bases at V and 5 bases at J, with 15 bases in the middle. Germline V gives CDR1 SGHTA, CDR2 FQGTGA. CDR3 size: 15 residues.

The chain links TRBV5-4 to TRBJ1-2; D perhaps matches TRBD1 (6 bases). The germline CDR1 and CDR2 sequences are SGHNT and YYREEE (reference sequence). Trimming removed 4 bases at V and 4 bases at J, with 14 bases between. There are 14 residues in the CDR3. The CDR3 DNA sequence: TGTGCCAGCAGCGCCAACAGGGTAGGCTATGGCTACACCTTC. Encoded protein: CASSANRVGYGYTF.

This clone was detected once. The chain joins TRBV29-1 to TRBJ1-2, with 7 bases identical to TRBD1. Trimming took 1 base from V and 7 from J; bases not matched to a gene: 12. Germline-derived CDR1 and CDR2 are SQVTM and ANQGSEA. The CDR3 is 15 amino acids. The CDR3 reads CSVEAGGGASGGYTF. CDR3 in DNA: TGCAGCGTTGAAGCGGGAGGGGGCGCTTCGGGTGGCTACACCTTC.

As DNA, the CDR3 is TGTGCCAGCAGCCCTGACGGGGTTACGAACACTGAAGCTTTCTTT. It specifies CASSPDGVTNTEAFF. The chain uses TRBV7-2 and TRBJ1-1; D uncertain. This CDR3 has 15 amino acids. Germline values: CDR1 SGHTA, CDR2 FQGNSA. V dropped 5 bases and J dropped 1 base, with 14 bases sitting between them.

The chain carries TRBV5-5 and TRBJ1-3, with no clear D. V was trimmed by 4 bases and J by 3 bases, leaving 5 bases between them. The CDR3 sequence is 12 residues long. Germline assignment: CDR1 SGHKS and CDR2 YYEKEE (reference sequence). The CDR3 DNA reads as TGTGCCAGCAGCCCACTTGGAAACACCATATATTTT. Translated, it gives CASSPLGNTIYF.

This sequence joins TRBV9 and TRBJ2-1; D is uncertain. With 0 bases removed from V and 9 bases from J, the gap between germline ends came to 7 bases. This CDR3 spans 12 amino acids. Germline V gene lookup returns CDR1 SGDLS and CDR2 YYNGEE. The CDR3 sequence: CASSVDSGEQFF. In nucleotides, the CDR3 is TGTGCCAGCAGCGTAGATTCGGGTGAGCAGTTCTTC.

J is TRBJ2-1 and V is TRBV7-2; D is unclear. The CDR3 runs 14 residues. V lost 1 base and J 4 bases, leaving 8 bases between the germline ends. In germline, CDR1 is SGHTA, CDR2 FQGNSA. This CDR3 is CASSLEARYNEQFF. Written as DNA, the CDR3 is TGTGCCAGCAGCTTAGAGGCTAGGTACAATGAGCAGTTCTTC.

The V and J genes are TRBV30 and TRBJ2-1, with 8 bases aligning to TRBD2. This CDR3 comprises 16 residues. CDR1 is GTSNPN and CDR2 is SVGIG in the germline V gene (reference sequence). The ends lost 3 bases at V and 3 bases at J; junction bases unmatched: 10. The CDR3 nucleotides read TGTGCCTGGAGCCCGACGACTAGCGCGGTCTACAATGAGCAGTTCTTC. Protein product: CAWSPTTSAVYNEQFF.

The chain has TRBV2 and TRBJ2-5; 7 nucleotides line up with TRBD2. The V segment lost 7 bases and the J segment 5 bases; nucleotides outside the gene matches: 13. This CDR3 region has 15 residues. Germline CDR1 is SNHLY and CDR2 is FYNNEI. As DNA, the CDR3 is TGTGCCAGCACCACCCGGACCGGGAGGTGGGAGACCCAGTACTTC. Encoded protein: CASTTRTGRWETQYF.